These 20 T cell receptor beta chains originate from one sample sequenced in a study of shared clonotypes between healthy human individuals. Method: immunoSEQ multiplex PCR; TCRdb's copy keeps in-frame clones and lacks some. The sample shows fewer than 650,000 clones, around 80% of them seen only once. The specimen sequenced was PBMCs. Receptor source: a woman aged 40-49 years in good health. Some clones in this sample may be carry-over from other donors' samples.

The V and J genes are TRBV2 and TRBJ2-1; no reliable D call. CDR3 length: 13 residues. Trimming left V 5 bases short and J 6 bases short, with 11 bases between. From germline, CDR1 is SNHLY and CDR2 FYNNEI. The CDR3 spells CASSTTRTNEQFF. Written as DNA, the CDR3 is TGTGCCAGCAGTACGACTCGGACCAATGAGCAGTTCTTC.

The chain uses TRBV28 and TRBJ1-1, with a tentative D call TRBD1 (5 bases). V gave up 4 bases and J gave up 5 bases, with 17 bases separating them. Germline-derived CDR1 and CDR2 are MDHEN and SYDVKM. This CDR3 comprises 15 residues. The CDR3, as DNA: TGTGCCAGCAGTTCCCCATGGGGGAAGAGGACTGAAGCTTTCTTT. Translation: CASSSPWGKRTEAFF.

The chain uses TRBV12-5 and TRBJ2-2, with 12 positions matching TRBD2. Looked up from germline, CDR1 is LGHNT and CDR2 is FRNRAP. This CDR3 is built from 17 residues. V shed 0 bases, J shed 6 bases, and the junction held 5 bases outside the gene matches. Here the CDR3 reads CASGLVLAGGRAGELFF. DNA for the CDR3: TGTGCTAGTGGTTTGGTACTAGCGGGAGGAAGGGCCGGGGAGCTGTTTTTT.

The V and J genes are TRBV7-9 and TRBJ2-1; D is perhaps TRBD2 (6 bases). The CDR3 has 13 residues. Germline V CDR1 and CDR2: SEHNR, FQNEAQ (reference sequence). V was clipped by 0 bases and J by 10 bases, with 10 bases between them. DNA for the CDR3: TGTGCCAGCAGCTTAGCCTCGCGGGGCGAGCAGTTCTTC. This sequence encodes CASSLASRGEQFF.

This chain uses TRBV4-2 with TRBJ2-1; D is perhaps TRBD1 (5 bases). Germline-derived CDR1 and CDR2 are LGHNA and YNFKEQ. The CDR3 spans 14 residues. The V end was cut by 3 bases, the J end by 6 bases, with 12 bases between. The CDR3: CASSHVTAPNEQFF. In nucleotides, the CDR3 is TGTGCCAGCAGCCACGTGACAGCTCCCAATGAGCAGTTCTTC.

The chain has TRBV27 and TRBJ2-7; the D is unclear. CDR3 length: 9 residues. V was trimmed by 8 bases and J by 6 bases, leaving 5 bases between them. Germline V gene sequence: CDR1 MNHEY, CDR2 SMNVEV (reference sequence). CDR3 in amino acids: CASGREQYF. The CDR3 bases are TGTGCCAGCGGCCGCGAGCAGTACTTC.

The V gene is TRBV11-2, the J gene TRBJ2-7; D unclear. Germline CDR1 reads SGHAT; CDR2 reads FQNNGV. This CDR3 is 10 amino acids long. The germline V and J ends were trimmed by 5 bases and 3 bases, with 2 bases remaining between them. The CDR3 is CASSGYEQYF. The CDR3 DNA sequence: TGTGCCAGCAGCGGCTACGAGCAGTACTTC.

The chain uses TRBV21-1 and TRBJ2-7; the D call of TRBD1 is as the table states it, not checked on the DNA. TRBV21-1 is assigned pseudogene status. This CDR3 is built from 12 residues. The CDR3 here is CASSRSGDEQYF. CDR3 nucleotide sequence: TGTGCCAGCAGCAGATCAGGCGACGAGCAGTACTTC.

The rearrangement links TRBV27 to TRBJ1-2; possibly TRBD1 for D (5 bases). Trimming shortened V by 6 bases and J by 4 bases, and 12 bases separated the two germline ends. CDR1 is MNHEY and CDR2 is SMNVEV in the germline V gene (reference sequence). This CDR3 is 13 amino acids long. The CDR3 nucleotides read TGTGCCAGCAGCCCGGGGGGGGTCTATGGCTACACCTTC. As protein: CASSPGGVYGYTF.

The chain has TRBV6-4 and TRBJ2-7, with 9 nucleotides matching TRBD2. J gave up 2 bases and V 6 bases, and 8 bases lay outside the gene matches. Per germline, CDR1 MRHNA and CDR2 SNTAGT. There are 15 residues in the CDR3. This chain's CDR3 is CASSVELAGPYEQYF. The CDR3 DNA reads TGTGCCAGCAGCGTCGAGCTAGCGGGGCCCTACGAGCAGTACTTC.

The chain recombines TRBV5-5 with TRBJ2-1; TRBD2 aligns across 10 bases. Germline CDR1 and CDR2: SGHKS and YYEKEE (reference sequence). This CDR3 spans 15 amino acids. The trim removed 5 bases at V and 1 base at J, leaving 3 bases unmatched. The CDR3 nucleotides read TGTGCCAGCAGTCTACTAGCGGGATCCTACAATGAGCAGTTCTTC. Amino acids: CASSLLAGSYNEQFF. The entire variable domain, with the rest obtained from reference TRBV5-5 and TRBJ2-1, is as follows: DAGVTQSPTHLIKTRGQQVTLRCSPISGHKSVSWYQQVLGQGPQFIFQYYEKEERGRGNFPDRFSARQFPNYSSELNVNALLLGDSALYLCASSLLAGSYNEQFFGPGTRLTVL.

The CDR3: CASSSDRLGNQPQHF. DNA for the CDR3: TGTGCCAGCAGCTCCGACCGCCTTGGCAATCAGCCCCAGCATTTT. The chain is built from TRBV7-2 and TRBJ1-5; D uncertain. Germline V lookup: CDR1 SGHTA, CDR2 FQGNSA. The CDR3 contains 15 residues. V gave up 4 bases and J gave up 2 bases, with 12 bases separating them.

The chain employs TRBV25-1 and TRBJ2-7; 11 positions agree with TRBD1. With V trimmed by 5 bases and J by 4 bases, 4 bases remained unmatched. The germline V gene has CDR1 MGHDK and CDR2 SYGVNS. This CDR3 is built from 14 residues. CDR3 sequence reads: CASSLGTGGYEQYF. CDR3 sequence (DNA): TGTGCCAGCAGTCTCGGGACAGGGGGTTACGAGCAGTACTTC.

The chain uses TRBV13 and TRBJ2-5; TRBD1 agrees at 7 bases. This CDR3 spans 15 amino acids. The V segment lost 4 bases and the J segment 5 bases; nucleotides outside the gene matches: 10. Germline CDR1 PRHDT, CDR2 FYEKMQ (reference sequence). This chain's CDR3 is CASSSRDRVFETQYF. The CDR3 DNA reads as TGTGCCAGCAGCTCACGGGACAGAGTTTTTGAGACCCAGTACTTC.

The J gene is TRBJ1-4, the V gene TRBV7-6, with 7 positions matching TRBD1. The germline V gene has CDR1 SGHVS and CDR2 FNYEAQ. The CDR3 covers 14 residues. J gave up 5 bases and V 8 bases, and 8 bases lay outside the gene matches. The CDR3 sequence is CASGTDRANEKLFF. The CDR3, as DNA: TGTGCCAGCGGAACAGACAGGGCCAATGAAAAACTGTTTTTT.

This clone was counted a single time. Given a much more abundant clone one base away, this may be a read error. In the same sample, other DNA sequences code for this CDR3. This sequence joins TRBV30 and TRBJ2-3; 7 bases match TRBD2. The CDR3 contains 16 residues. Trimming removed 3 bases from V and 3 bases from J; junction bases left unmatched: 12. Germline V gene lookup returns CDR1 GTSNPN and CDR2 SVGIG (reference sequence). CDR3 protein: CAWSVPPGGGTDTQYF. The CDR3 DNA reads TGTGCCTGGAGCGTACCACCGGGAGGCGGGACAGATACGCAGTATTTT.

This chain joins TRBV10-3 and TRBJ2-5; possibly TRBD1 for D (6 bases). Trimming removed 6 bases at V and 0 bases at J, with 11 bases between. Germline V gene data show CDR1 as ENHRY and CDR2 as SYGVKD. This CDR3 comprises 14 residues. The CDR3 bases are TGTGCCATCAGGTCAGGGGTGAACCAAGAGACCCAGTACTTC. Its protein is CAIRSGVNQETQYF.

This clone was counted many times. The V gene is TRBV6-1, the J gene TRBJ1-1; TRBD1 matches 9 bases. This CDR3 comprises 14 residues. V gave up 3 bases and J gave up 6 bases; unmatched junction bases: 5. The germline gives CDR1 MNHNS, CDR2 SASEGT. For the CDR3, the DNA is TGTGCCAGCAGTGATCTAGACAGGGGGGCTGAAGCTTTCTTT. This gives the protein CASSDLDRGAEAFF.

The CDR3 DNA reads as TGTGCCAGCAGCTTAGAAGTGGGGGGCGGCTATGGCTACACCTTC. Its translation: CASSLEVGGGYGYTF. This rearrangement joins TRBV7-2 to TRBJ1-2; TRBD1 might be the D (6 bases). The CDR3 has 15 amino acids. The germline V gene has CDR1 SGHTA and CDR2 FQGNSA. V was clipped by 1 base and J by 4 bases, with 13 bases between them.

This clone occurred a few times. The chain combines TRBV10-3 with TRBJ2-7; D is ambiguous. Germline V gene sequence: CDR1 ENHRY, CDR2 SYGVKD. The CDR3 extends over 11 amino acids. V was clipped by 6 bases and J by 4 bases, with 7 bases between them. CDR3 residues: CAIRVGYEQYF. CDR3 nucleotides: TGTGCCATCAGGGTTGGGTACGAGCAGTACTTC.